The clone carrying this T cell receptor (beta chain) was counted between two and nine times. The antigen is undetermined. In germline, CDR1 is KGHDR, CDR2 SFDVKD. This CDR3 contains 16 residues. With V trimmed by 4 bases and J by 0 bases, 2 bases remained unmatched. The data derive from a study of identical twins. Study-level findings and limits: Beta out-of-frame twin sharing showed a weaker excess.

Unique molecular identifiers were in the cDNA, with template-switch universal primer binding. A single record per CDR3 protein comes from TCRdb applying MiXCR to the 5' RACE reads. This sample has some 560,000 distinct CDR3 sequences, with 9.6% found just once. These sequences were also reported in another study, on yellow fever vaccine responses in identical twins.

Sequencing used PBMCs. The J gene is TRBJ2-2, the V gene TRBV24-1, with 9 bases aligning to TRBD1. This clonotype was obtained from a woman aged 18-35 years in good health. The CDR3 region has the DNA TGTGCCACCAGTGACGGGACAGGGCCGAACACCGGGGAGCTGTTTTTT. Its protein product is CATSDGTGPNTGELFF.